The 16 T cell receptor beta chains presented below share a single source sample, sequenced in a study of blood T cell repertoires in COVID-19. The assay was immunoSEQ multiplex PCR, and TCRdb's table has in-frame clones only and misses some. Among 52,000 or so clones, nearly 85% were seen once, and the ten largest hold around 17%. Sequencing was carried out using peripheral blood. The receptors originated from a man aged 35-49 years with acute or convalescent COVID-19.

The chain combines TRBV6-6 with TRBJ1-2; D may be TRBD1 (5 bases). This CDR3 has 15 residues. Germline V gives CDR1 MNHNY, CDR2 SVGAGI (reference sequence). The V end lost 6 bases, the J end lost 5 bases, and 19 bases lay between the germline ends. The CDR3 is CASSLGTQGGYGYTF. The CDR3 DNA follows: TGTGCCAGCAGCCTAGGGACTCAGGGAGGGTATGGCTACACCTTC.

This chain links TRBV6-5 with TRBJ1-1, with 8 bases lining up with TRBD1. The junction had 7 bases not matched to a gene; V was cut back by 11 bases and J by 8 bases. The CDR3 contains 11 residues. Germline V lookup: CDR1 MNHEY, CDR2 SVGAGI. The CDR3 is CAGQGYREAFF. The CDR3 coding sequence is TGTGCCGGACAGGGTTATAGGGAAGCTTTCTTT.

This clone was found once. The chain couples TRBV2 to TRBJ2-1, with TRBD1 identical over 9 bases. CDR1 and CDR2 from the germline V gene are SNHLY and FYNNEI. The CDR3 has 18 amino acids. The J segment lost 4 bases and the V segment lost 6 bases, leaving 16 bases of the junction unmatched. The CDR3 nucleotides read TGTGCCAGCAGAGGGACAGGGAACCTGGCTAGCGCTTACAATGAGCAGTTCTTC. Protein: CASRGTGNLASAYNEQFF.

The chain uses TRBV5-1 and TRBJ1-2, with 7 bases identical to TRBD1. With 2 bases clipped from V and 7 bases from J, the junction kept 8 bases outside the gene matches. Germline V gene data show CDR1 as SGHRS and CDR2 as YFSETQ. The CDR3 covers 14 residues. The CDR3 DNA is TGCGCCAGCAGCTTCGACAGGGTAGTGACTGGCTACACCTTC. Translating gives CASSFDRVVTGYTF.

The chain couples TRBV19 to TRBJ1-1; D ambiguous. Germline CDR1 and CDR2: LNHDA and SQIVND (reference sequence). CDR3 length equals 13 residues. The V end lost 2 bases, the J end lost 3 bases, and 7 bases lay between the germline ends. The CDR3 DNA follows: TGTGCCAGTAGTATACGCGGAGACACTGAAGCTTTCTTT. Encoded protein: CASSIRGDTEAFF.

CDR3 loop: CASSTLAGFYNEQFF. In nucleotides, the CDR3 is TGTGCCAGCAGTACACTAGCGGGGTTCTACAATGAGCAGTTCTTC. The genes are TRBV7-2 and TRBJ2-1, with TRBD2 identical over 10 bases. The CDR3 is 15 amino acids. From germline, CDR1 is SGHTA and CDR2 FQGNSA. V trimming: 6 bases; J trimming: 3 bases; junction bases outside the gene matches: 5.

The chain combines TRBV2 with TRBJ1-1; unclear D gene. With 6 bases removed from V and 0 bases from J, the gap between germline ends came to 14 bases. CDR3 length: 15 residues. Germline CDR1 SNHLY, CDR2 FYNNEI. DNA for the CDR3: TGTGCCAGCAGGGCCGAGGGTTCGATGAACACTGAAGCTTTCTTT. It encodes CASRAEGSMNTEAFF.

The rearrangement links TRBV3-1 (or the pseudogene TRBV3-2) to TRBJ1-2; no definite D call. This CDR3 contains 14 residues. Germline CDR1 LGHDT, CDR2 YNNKEL (reference sequence). Trimming removed 4 bases from V and 7 bases from J, with 16 bases in between. The CDR3 sequence is CASSLNRQVVGYTF. Here the CDR3 DNA reads TGTGCCAGCAGCCTAAACCGGCAGGTCGTTGGCTACACCTTC.

This sequence joins TRBV5-1 and TRBJ2-2, with 7 bases lining up with TRBD1. Germline lookup yields CDR1 SGHRS and CDR2 YFSETQ. CDR3 size: 16 residues. V shed 5 bases, J shed 2 bases, and the junction held 9 bases outside the gene matches. The CDR3 is CASRSKGAPNTGELFF. CDR3 DNA sequence: TGCGCCAGCAGGAGCAAGGGGGCTCCCAACACCGGGGAGCTGTTTTTT.

This chain uses TRBV18 with TRBJ1-1; the D is unclear. Trimming stripped 0 bases from V and 4 bases from J, with 9 bases between. Germline CDR1 KGHSH, CDR2 LQKENI. The CDR3 extends over 14 amino acids. CDR3 loop: CASSPPSRSTEAFF. The CDR3 bases are TGTGCCAGCTCACCACCAAGTAGAAGCACTGAAGCTTTCTTT.

The chain uses TRBV28 and TRBJ1-6, with D perhaps TRBD1 (5 bases). Germline V lookup: CDR1 MDHEN, CDR2 SYDVKM. Trimming left V 3 bases short and J 2 bases short, with 14 bases between. The CDR3 length is 17 residues. The CDR3 region has the DNA TGTGCCAGCAGTTTTCCTGGAGGGACCACCTATAATTCACCCCTCCACTTT. This sequence encodes CASSFPGGTTYNSPLHF. The full variable domain, rest sourced from reference TRBV28 and TRBJ1-6, is DVKVTQSSRYLVKRTGEKVFLECVQDMDHENMFWYRQDPGLGLRLIYFSYDVKMKEKGDIPEGYSVSREKKERFSLILESASTNQTSMYLCASSFPGGTTYNSPLHFGNGTRLTVT.

The J gene is TRBJ2-1, the V gene TRBV6-5; D is possibly TRBD1 (5 bases). Germline V CDR1 and CDR2: MNHEY, SVGAGI. This CDR3 has 13 residues. Trimming stripped 2 bases from V and 10 bases from J, with 12 bases between. CDR3 sequence (DNA): TGTGCCAGCAGTTACAGCCTTGGGGCAGAGCAGTTCTTC. It yields the protein CASSYSLGAEQFF.

V and J are TRBV4-1 and TRBJ2-5; the match to TRBD2 covers 10 bases. Germline V gene lookup returns CDR1 MGHRA and CDR2 YSYEKL. After removal of 0 bases from V and 4 bases from J, the junction contained 5 bases not matched to a gene. The CDR3 totals 16 residues. The CDR3 protein is CASSQDRLAGGETQYF. Here the CDR3 DNA reads TGCGCCAGCAGCCAAGATCGACTAGCGGGCGGAGAGACCCAGTACTTC.

V is TRBV3-1 (or the pseudogene TRBV3-2) and J is TRBJ2-4; TRBD2 aligns across 9 bases. The CDR3 is 19 residues long. The germline CDR1 and CDR2 sequences are LGHDT and YNNKEL (reference sequence). V shed 0 bases and J 0 bases; nucleotides not matched to a gene: 9. The CDR3 DNA reads TGTGCCAGCAGCCAAGATCACCGGCTAGCGGGGCTAGCCAAAAACATTCAGTACTTC. Translating gives CASSQDHRLAGLAKNIQYF.

This chain uses TRBV3-1 (or the pseudogene TRBV3-2) with TRBJ1-2; the D gene is possibly TRBD1 (6 bases). Looked up from germline, CDR1 is LGHDT and CDR2 is YNNKEL (reference sequence). The V end was cut by 1 base, the J end by 5 bases, with 11 bases between. The CDR3 totals 14 residues. The CDR3 loop is CASSQGGRGYGYTF. The CDR3 coding sequence is TGTGCCAGCAGCCAAGGAGGCAGGGGATATGGCTACACCTTC.

The sample holds a few counts of this clone. The rearrangement uses TRBV18 and TRBJ1-3, with D perhaps TRBD1 (5 bases). Germline CDR1 is KGHSH and CDR2 is LQKENI. CDR3 size: 15 residues. Trimming shortened V by 3 bases and J by 3 bases, and 12 bases separated the two germline ends. This CDR3 is CASSPGQGFGNTIYF. CDR3 DNA: TGTGCCAGCTCACCGGGCCAGGGTTTTGGAAACACCATATATTTT.